This passage covers 21 T cell receptor beta chains from one sample sequenced in a study of T cells after somatic rescue of genetic block. Method: immunoSEQ multiplex PCR; TCRdb's copy keeps in-frame clones and lacks some. The sample includes 12,000 or so clones, about 78% of them seen just once. Specimen: peripheral blood mononuclear cells (PBMCs). These receptors were obtained from a boy aged 5 to 17.

The V call is TRBV6-1, the J call TRBJ1-5; D ambiguous. The CDR3 is 14 residues long. V was cut by 7 bases and J by 2 bases, with 12 bases left in between. Germline lookup yields CDR1 MNHNS and CDR2 SASEGT. The CDR3 reads CASTSNPRNQPQHF. The CDR3 bases are TGTGCCAGCACCTCGAACCCCCGCAATCAGCCCCAGCATTTT.

The CDR3 DNA sequence: TGTGCCAGCAGCGTTGCGACAGGGCCCTCCTACGAGCAGTACTTC. Its protein is CASSVATGPSYEQYF. J is TRBJ2-7 and V is TRBV9; 7 positions match TRBD1. V lost 2 bases, J lost 0 bases, and 5 bases stayed unmatched. The CDR3 sequence is 15 residues long. CDR1 and CDR2 (germline): SGDLS, YYNGEE.

The gene calls are TRBV4-3 and TRBJ2-1; D unresolved. Between the trimmed V and J ends, which lost 0 bases and 3 bases, there was a span of 9 bases. Germline V gives CDR1 LGHNA, CDR2 YSLEER. CDR3 length equals 15 residues. The CDR3 DNA reads as TGCGCCAGCAGCCAAGATCCTGGTAGCTACAATGAGCAGTTCTTC. Protein sequence: CASSQDPGSYNEQFF.

This clone occurred a few times. The chain uses TRBV7-2 and TRBJ2-1; 9 bases map to TRBD2. Germline values: CDR1 SGHTA, CDR2 FQGNSA. The CDR3 runs to 13 residues. The ends lost 2 bases at V and 12 bases at J; junction bases unmatched: 5. The CDR3 bases are TGTGCCAGCAGCTTACCCCCGGGACTAGCGCAGTTCTTC. Protein product: CASSLPPGLAQFF.

CDR3 amino acids: CASSSEGSTEAFF. The CDR3 region has the DNA TGTGCCAGCAGTTCAGAGGGGTCCACTGAAGCTTTCTTT. J is TRBJ1-1 and V is TRBV6-5; a possible D gene is TRBD1 (5 bases). The CDR3 length is 13 residues. Trimming stripped 4 bases from V and 4 bases from J, with 10 bases between. Germline V gene lookup returns CDR1 MNHEY and CDR2 SVGAGI.

This chain links TRBV7-8 with TRBJ2-1; 13 bases are a match to TRBD2. Per germline, CDR1 SGHVS and CDR2 FQNEAQ. The V segment lost 5 bases and the J segment 9 bases; nucleotides outside the gene matches: 7. The CDR3 is 15 amino acids. The CDR3 protein is CASSILAGGPGEQFF. The CDR3 DNA reads as TGTGCCAGCAGCATACTAGCGGGAGGGCCCGGTGAGCAGTTCTTC.

This sequence joins TRBV6-5 and TRBJ1-3; D not resolved. The CDR3 length is 13 residues. Germline V lookup: CDR1 MNHEY, CDR2 SVGAGI. The ends were cut back, 6 bases at V and 7 bases at J, with 13 bases in the middle. CDR3 in amino acids: CASSLDLGNTIYF. CDR3 coding DNA: TGTGCCAGCAGCCTAGACCTTGGCAACACCATATATTTT.

This clone has a single count. This sequence joins TRBV7-8 and TRBJ1-5; a possible D gene is TRBD1 (5 bases). The CDR3 is made up of 13 amino acids. CDR1 and CDR2 (germline): SGHVS, FQNEAQ. The ends were cut back, 3 bases at V and 4 bases at J, with 7 bases in the middle. CDR3 region: CASSLTENQPQHF. The CDR3 DNA is TGTGCCAGCAGCTTGACAGAGAATCAGCCCCAGCATTTT.

V and J are TRBV29-1 and TRBJ2-7, with TRBD1 as a possible D gene (6 bases). CDR1 and CDR2 from the germline V gene are SQVTM and ANQGSEA. V lost 4 bases to trimming and J lost 4 bases, with 11 bases between them. The CDR3 has 12 residues. DNA of the CDR3: TGCAGCGTTGGGTCCAGGGGATACGAGCAGTACTTC. Its translation is CSVGSRGYEQYF.

The chain couples TRBV18 to TRBJ1-2; a possible D gene is TRBD1 (5 bases). Germline assignment: CDR1 KGHSH and CDR2 LQKENI. The V end lost 3 bases, the J end lost 0 bases, and 17 bases lay between the germline ends. The CDR3 sequence is 17 residues long. In DNA form, the CDR3 reads TGTGCCAGCTCACCCCTCGCTAGGGACGGAGCTAACTATGGCTACACCTTC. Translation: CASSPLARDGANYGYTF.

This chain uses TRBV6-6 with TRBJ1-2; the D is unclear. Germline V gene sequence: CDR1 MNHNY, CDR2 SVGAGI (reference sequence). The CDR3 contains 14 residues. The germline V and J ends were trimmed by 5 bases and 4 bases, with 14 bases remaining between them. This CDR3 reads CASSPREALYGYTF. CDR3 nucleotides: TGTGCCAGCAGTCCCCGAGAGGCGCTCTATGGCTACACCTTC.

The J gene is TRBJ2-1, the V gene TRBV5-8, with 8 bases that match TRBD2. The CDR3 has 14 residues. In germline, CDR1 is SGHTS, CDR2 YDEGEE. The V segment lost 4 bases and the J segment 6 bases; nucleotides outside the gene matches: 6. CDR3 in amino acids: CASSKGLAFNEQFF. For the CDR3, the DNA is TGTGCCAGCAGCAAAGGACTAGCTTTCAATGAGCAGTTCTTC.

This chain links TRBV28 with TRBJ1-2, with TRBD1 as a possible D gene (5 bases). The CDR3 covers 13 residues. Germline CDR1 reads MDHEN; CDR2 reads SYDVKM. Trimming pared 7 bases from V and 7 bases from J, leaving 16 bases between. This CDR3 is CASIPSEGSGYTF. The CDR3 region has the DNA TGTGCCAGCATCCCCTCGGAGGGGTCTGGCTACACCTTC.

The chain carries TRBV2 and TRBJ2-5; 8 nucleotides align to TRBD1. The CDR3 consists of 16 residues. Germline values: CDR1 SNHLY, CDR2 FYNNEI. Trimming removed 6 bases from V and 5 bases from J; junction bases left unmatched: 14. The CDR3 loop is CASRVAPGQVPETQYF. In nucleotides, the CDR3 is TGTGCCAGCAGAGTCGCCCCGGGACAGGTGCCCGAGACCCAGTACTTC.

V usage is TRBV7-9 and J usage is TRBJ2-5; D is possibly TRBD1 (7 bases). V was cut by 0 bases and J by 4 bases, with 12 bases left in between. Germline-derived CDR1 and CDR2 are SEHNR and FQNEAQ (reference sequence). The CDR3 has 15 amino acids. CDR3 nucleotides: TGTGCCAGCAGCTTAGCGGGGGGACAGCCAGAGACCCAGTACTTC. It codes for CASSLAGGQPETQYF.

This sequence joins TRBV5-8 and TRBJ1-4, with 7 bases matching TRBD1. V was pared by 1 base and J by 0 bases, with 6 bases of the junction left unmatched. The germline CDR1 and CDR2 sequences are SGHTS and YDEGEE. CDR3 length: 17 amino acids. The CDR3 is CASSLRQGLPTNEKLFF. CDR3 nucleotides: TGTGCCAGCAGCTTGCGACAGGGACTCCCAACTAATGAAAAACTGTTTTTT.

This chain joins TRBV11-2 and TRBJ1-2; D uncertain. Trimming shortened V by 0 bases and J by 6 bases, and 17 bases separated the two germline ends. CDR3 length equals 16 residues. Germline lookup yields CDR1 SGHAT and CDR2 FQNNGV. The CDR3 spells CASSLDVRRPVNGYTF. Written as DNA, the CDR3 is TGTGCCAGCAGCTTAGATGTCAGGCGCCCCGTTAATGGCTACACCTTC.

This chain joins TRBV28 and TRBJ2-1; TRBD2 might be the D (5 bases). V lost 1 base and J 5 bases, leaving 9 bases between the germline ends. The CDR3 extends over 14 amino acids. Germline values: CDR1 MDHEN, CDR2 SYDVKM. Here the CDR3 DNA reads TGTGCCAGCAGTTTATTGGAGCGGAACAATGAGCAGTTCTTC. Translated, it gives CASSLLERNNEQFF.

The chain employs TRBV27 and TRBJ2-7; 7 positions match TRBD2. The CDR3 extends over 15 amino acids. V lost 6 bases and J lost 6; bases outside the gene matches: 14. Germline V lookup: CDR1 MNHEY, CDR2 SMNVEV (reference sequence). CDR3 DNA sequence: TGTGCCAGCAGCTACCAAAGGGCGGGAGTGGGCGAGCAGTACTTC. This encodes CASSYQRAGVGEQYF.

The V gene is TRBV5-4, the J gene TRBJ1-2; 7 bases fit TRBD1. V gave up 4 bases and J gave up 5 bases; unmatched junction bases: 11. The CDR3 sequence is 15 residues long. Germline V gene data show CDR1 as SGHNT and CDR2 as YYREEE (reference sequence). The CDR3 protein is CASSPRDSPRYGYTF. CDR3 DNA: TGTGCCAGCAGCCCAAGGGACAGCCCTCGATATGGCTACACCTTC. The full variable domain, in which reference TRBV5-4 and TRBJ1-2 provide the parts outside the CDR3, is ETGVTQSPTHLIKTRGQQVTLRCSSQSGHNTVSWYQQALGQGPQFIFQYYREEENGRGNFPPRFSGLQFPNYSSELNVNALELDDSALYLCASSPRDSPRYGYTFGSGTRLTVV.

The chain has TRBV6-5 and TRBJ1-1; D remains unclear. Per the germline V gene, CDR1 is MNHEY and CDR2 is SVGAGI. V was clipped by 6 bases and J by 5 bases, with 13 bases between them. The CDR3 loop spans 13 amino acids. CDR3 bases: TGTGCCAGCAGCACGTCGCTAAGAACTGAAGCTTTCTTT. Amino acid sequence: CASSTSLRTEAFF.